The 12 T cell receptor beta chains reported below all come from one sample, sequenced in a study of shared clonotypes between healthy human individuals. Sequencing was performed with immunoSEQ multiplex PCR; in TCRdb, only in-frame clones are kept and a portion is missing. Of fewer than 2.5 million clones detected, roughly 93% appear once; the ten largest clones hold about 0.34%. The specimen sequenced was naive CD4+ T cells from PBMCs. Subset specified: CD45RA+ positively selected. The source of these receptors is a man between 18 and 29 years old in good health. Some clones in this sample may be carry-over from other donors' samples.

As regards this clone: The germline gene is not matched at one end of the junction; a read error may be the cause. This sequence joins TRBV7-2 and TRBJ1-1, with 9 bases identical to TRBD1. The CDR3 has 15 amino acids. Germline V lookup: CDR1 SGHTA, CDR2 FQGNSA. This CDR3 is CASTLTGGLGTEAFF. The DNA of the CDR3 is TGTGCCAGCACCTTAACAGGGGGCTTAGGGACTGAAGCTTTCTTT.

Concerning this clone itself: The same CDR3 also results from other DNA sequences found in this sample. In DNA form, the CDR3 reads TGTGCCAGCAGTTTGGGGGGATCTAACTATGGCTACACCTTC. Translating it yields CASSLGGSNYGYTF. The genes are TRBV28 and TRBJ1-2, with D possibly matching TRBD1 (5 bases). The V end was cut by 3 bases, the J end by 0 bases, with 8 bases between. This CDR3 comprises 14 residues. Germline V gives CDR1 MDHEN, CDR2 SYDVKM.

This chain links TRBV15 with TRBJ1-5; TRBD1 aligns across 7 bases. The CDR3 runs to 15 residues. J was trimmed by 0 bases and V by 3 bases; bases with no gene match: 2. The germline CDR1 and CDR2 sequences are LNHNV and YYDKDF (reference sequence). The CDR3 coding sequence is TGTGCCACCAGCAGGAGACAGGGTAGCAATCAGCCCCAGCATTTT. Translating it yields CATSRRQGSNQPQHF.

The rearrangement links TRBV18 to TRBJ1-4; D is uncertain. Trimming removed 6 bases from V and 0 bases from J, with 8 bases in between. The length of the CDR3 is 14 residues. Germline V gives CDR1 KGHSH, CDR2 LQKENI. The CDR3 DNA is TGTGCCAGCTCGATGACAACAACTAATGAAAAACTGTTTTTT. Translated, it gives CASSMTTTNEKLFF.

The chain links TRBV7-2 to TRBJ2-3, with 13 bases lining up with TRBD2. Germline lookup yields CDR1 SGHTA and CDR2 FQGNSA. Unmatched junction bases numbered 9, after V lost 4 bases and J lost 14 bases. The CDR3 loop spans 14 amino acids. The CDR3 loop is CASSWGLAGRLLYF. The CDR3 nucleotides are TGTGCCAGCAGCTGGGGACTAGCGGGGAGATTATTGTATTTT.

The V and J genes are TRBV6-1 and TRBJ2-2; tentative D call: TRBD1 (6 bases). V lost 6 bases and J 6 bases, leaving 17 bases between the germline ends. This CDR3 contains 15 residues. Germline CDR1 reads MNHNS; CDR2 reads SASEGT. The CDR3 DNA reads TGTGCCAGCAGAATTCGCTGGGCAGGGGCCGGGGAGCTGTTTTTT. This codes for CASRIRWAGAGELFF.

A single count supports this clone. The chain employs TRBV28 and TRBJ2-7; TRBD1 matches at 7 bases. V dropped 10 bases and J dropped 3; count of bases not matched to a gene: 9. From germline, CDR1 is MDHEN and CDR2 SYDVKM. The CDR3 runs to 13 residues. In DNA, the CDR3 is TGTGCCACCATGCCGGGACAGAGCTACGAGCAGTACTTC. This sequence encodes CATMPGQSYEQYF.

The chain is built from TRBV4-2 and TRBJ2-1; D is unclear. This CDR3 region has 14 residues. Germline lookup yields CDR1 LGHNA and CDR2 YNFKEQ. Between the trimmed V and J ends, which lost 0 bases and 7 bases, there was a span of 10 bases. CDR3: CASSQDVGPNEQFF. The DNA of the CDR3 is TGTGCCAGCAGCCAAGACGTCGGCCCGAATGAGCAGTTCTTC.

This rearrangement joins TRBV28 to TRBJ2-3; TRBD1 aligns across 9 bases. V lost 4 bases, J lost 2 bases, and 7 bases stayed unmatched. CDR1 and CDR2 (germline): MDHEN, SYDVKM. The length of the CDR3 is 16 residues. In nucleotides, the CDR3 is TGTGCCAGCAGTTCACCCGGGACAGGGATCACAGATACGCAGTATTTT. It is translated as CASSSPGTGITDTQYF.

This chain uses TRBV15 with TRBJ2-7; D may be TRBD1 (6 bases). V lost 4 bases and J 1 base, leaving 8 bases between the germline ends. CDR1 is LNHNV and CDR2 is YYDKDF in the germline V gene (reference sequence). CDR3 size: 13 residues. CDR3 DNA sequence: TGTGCCACCAGCAATACAGGGTCCTACGAGCAGTACTTC. The encoded protein is CATSNTGSYEQYF. Full variable domain (rest looked up from reference TRBV15 and TRBJ2-7): DAMVIQNPRYQVTQFGKPVTLSCSQTLNHNVMYWYQQKSSQAPKLLFHYYDKDFNNEADTPDNFQSRRPNTSFCFLDIRSPGLGDTAMYLCATSNTGSYEQYFGPGTRLTVT.

The chain couples TRBV2 to TRBJ1-4, with D perhaps TRBD1 (5 bases). This CDR3 region has 12 residues. The germline CDR1 and CDR2 sequences are SNHLY and FYNNEI. Deletions cut 8 bases from V and 4 bases from J, with 8 bases between. The CDR3 spells CASGALNEKLFF. The CDR3 DNA follows: TGTGCCAGCGGGGCTCTTAATGAAAAACTGTTTTTT.

This chain's CDR3 is CASSSAPGPQETQYF. The DNA for the CDR3 is TGCGCCAGCAGCTCGGCCCCGGGCCCACAAGAGACCCAGTACTTC. The rearrangement joins TRBV5-1 to TRBJ2-5; D is ambiguous. Germline values: CDR1 SGHRS, CDR2 YFSETQ. The CDR3 runs 15 residues. Trimming took 3 bases from V and 2 from J, leaving 14 bases between them.